This T cell receptor beta chain was recovered during a study of CD8+CD57+ T cells in acquired aplastic anemia. CDR1 and CDR2 from the germline V gene are SNHLY and FYNNEI. V lost 4 bases, J lost 2 bases, and 8 bases lay in between. The CDR3 has 13 residues. According to the study, genomic DNA was the template for TCR beta VDJ and CDR3 profiling. TCRdb re-called the reads through MiXCR, storing one row per CDR3 protein. The sample lists approximately 200,000 distinct CDR3 sequences, roughly 56% occurring once. Sequencing was carried out using sorted CD4+, CD8+, or CD8+CD57+ T cells (not recorded which) from PBMCs. This clonotype originated in a human donor in good health, serving as a control. The rearrangement uses TRBV2 and TRBJ2-5; D possibly corresponds to TRBD1 (6 bases). In DNA, the CDR3 is TGTGCCAGCAGTGGGACAGAGCAAGAGACCCAGTACTTC. Translating gives CASSGTEQETQYF.